The 19 T cell receptor beta chains below all came from one sample that was sequenced in a study of cytomegalovirus exposure and HLA in healthy donors. PCR amplification relied on 60 Vbeta primers (plus 13 Jbeta primers). Sequencing used immunoSEQ multiplex PCR; TCRdb keeps in-frame clones, though not all of them. This repertoire includes some 120,000 clones. Material: PBMCs. The receptors stem from a woman aged 55-70 years in good health and CMV-seronegative.

The chain has TRBV10-3 and TRBJ2-1; 9 bases map to TRBD1. The CDR3 loop spans 16 amino acids. Looked up from germline, CDR1 is ENHRY and CDR2 is SYGVKD. Losses at the gene ends were 6 bases for V and 3 bases for J; bases not matched to a gene: 9. CDR3 amino acids: CAIRKTGTGIYNEQFF. The CDR3 DNA follows: TGTGCCATCAGAAAGACCGGGACAGGGATCTACAATGAGCAGTTCTTC.

The V and J genes are TRBV5-1 and TRBJ2-2; 7 bases agree with TRBD2. CDR3 size: 15 residues. The germline gives CDR1 SGHRS, CDR2 YFSETQ. The trim removed 2 bases at V and 5 bases at J, leaving 6 bases unmatched. The CDR3 reads CASSLRGVPTGELFF. CDR3 nucleotide sequence: TGCGCCAGCAGCTTACGGGGGGTTCCGACCGGGGAGCTGTTTTTT.

The chain employs TRBV28 and TRBJ2-6; 9 bases agree with TRBD1. CDR3 length: 16 amino acids. Trimming took 5 bases from V and 2 from J; bases not matched to a gene: 4. Germline CDR1 reads MDHEN; CDR2 reads SYDVKM. The CDR3 DNA follows: TGTGCCAGCAGTAACTACAGGGGGCCTGGGGCCAACGTCCTGACTTTC. Translation gives CASSNYRGPGANVLTF.

The chain is built from TRBV18 and TRBJ2-4; TRBD2 aligns across 7 bases. Germline V gene lookup returns CDR1 KGHSH and CDR2 LQKENI. The length of the CDR3 is 18 residues. V lost 2 bases, J lost 0 bases, and 10 bases stayed unmatched. CDR3 region: CASSPGLVTPLAKNIQYF. In DNA form, the CDR3 reads TGTGCCAGCTCACCAGGACTAGTAACGCCTCTAGCCAAAAACATTCAGTACTTC.

The CDR3 here is CASSRSGEYEQYF. Written as DNA, the CDR3 is TGTGCCAGCAGCCGTAGCGGAGAGTACGAGCAGTACTTC. This rearrangement joins TRBV11-3 to TRBJ2-7; D perhaps matches TRBD2 (6 bases). The germline V and J ends were trimmed by 5 bases and 4 bases, with 12 bases remaining between them. Per the germline V gene, CDR1 is SGHNT and CDR2 is YENEEA. CDR3 length: 13 residues.

A note on this clone: Other nucleotide sequences from this sample produce the same CDR3. V gene TRBV10-1 combines with J gene TRBJ2-1; 8 nucleotides align to TRBD2. Germline CDR1 is WNHNN and CDR2 is SYGVQD (reference sequence). V lost 3 bases and J lost 8; bases outside the gene matches: 9. CDR3 length equals 15 residues. The CDR3 is CASSESLGGADEQFF. The CDR3 nucleotides read TGCGCCAGCAGTGAATCCCTCGGGGGGGCGGATGAGCAGTTCTTC.

The rearrangement links TRBV18 to TRBJ2-7, with TRBD1 matching over 7 bases. The CDR3 runs 14 residues. Per germline, CDR1 KGHSH and CDR2 LQKENI. Trimming cost V 1 base and J 7 bases; bases outside gene matches: 7. CDR3 protein: CASSPRDREREQYF. The CDR3 nucleotides read TGTGCCAGCTCACCACGCGACAGGGAGAGGGAGCAGTACTTC.

This chain connects TRBV2 to TRBJ1-2, with 8 bases identical to TRBD1. V gave up 5 bases and J gave up 8 bases; unmatched junction bases: 7. Germline V CDR1 and CDR2: SNHLY, FYNNEI. The CDR3 consists of 13 residues. In DNA, the CDR3 is TGTGCCAGCAGTAAACAGGGGGGCGGGGGCTACACCTTC. It specifies CASSKQGGGGYTF.

The chain uses TRBV5-1 and TRBJ2-2; the D gene is possibly TRBD1 (5 bases). The V and J ends lost 3 bases and 0 bases respectively, with 9 bases between them. The CDR3 contains 15 residues. The germline V gene has CDR1 SGHRS and CDR2 YFSETQ. The CDR3 DNA reads TGCGCCAGCAGCTGGGGCGGATCGAACACCGGGGAGCTGTTTTTT. Its protein is CASSWGGSNTGELFF.

J is TRBJ2-5 and V is TRBV7-9; 11 bases agree with TRBD2. Gene TRBJ2-7 matches the end of the DNA better, so the J call may be wrong. This CDR3 spans 18 amino acids. CDR1 is SEHNR and CDR2 is FQNEAQ in the germline V gene (reference sequence). The CDR3 region is CASSLGEFSGRVSYEQYF. CDR3 bases: TGTGCCAGCAGCTTAGGGGAGTTTAGCGGGAGGGTTTCCTACGAGCAGTACTTC.

This chain joins TRBV7-9 and TRBJ2-7, with a weak D call TRBD2 (5 bases). The V and J ends lost 1 base and 5 bases respectively, with 12 bases between them. This CDR3 has 14 amino acids. Germline V gene lookup returns CDR1 SEHNR and CDR2 FQNEAQ (reference sequence). The CDR3 coding sequence is TGTGCCAGCAGCTTAGGGGGAGTAGGTGACGAGCAGTACTTC. Residues: CASSLGGVGDEQYF.

This rearrangement joins TRBV5-4 to TRBJ2-3, with 8 bases that match TRBD2. V shed 2 bases and J 0 bases; nucleotides not matched to a gene: 2. The CDR3 runs 15 residues. Germline V gene data show CDR1 as SGHNT and CDR2 as YYREEE (reference sequence). The CDR3 DNA reads TGTGCCAGCAGCTTCACTAGCGGAAGCACAGATACGCAGTATTTT. Protein product: CASSFTSGSTDTQYF.

The chain employs TRBV6-5 and TRBJ1-6, with D hard to call. Germline CDR1 MNHEY, CDR2 SVGAGI. The CDR3 runs to 15 residues. The ends were cut back, 0 bases at V and 8 bases at J, with 11 bases in the middle. The CDR3 sequence: CASSYSTTSDSPLHF. The CDR3 coding sequence is TGTGCCAGCAGTTACTCGACGACATCGGATTCACCCCTCCACTTT.

The chain joins TRBV2 to TRBJ1-2, with a tentative D call TRBD1 (6 bases). Germline CDR1 reads SNHLY; CDR2 reads FYNNEI. The length of the CDR3 is 13 residues. Trimming cost V 6 bases and J 4 bases, with 12 bases left between them. CDR3 sequence: CASREQGGYGYTF. CDR3 nucleotides: TGTGCCAGCAGGGAACAGGGTGGCTATGGCTACACCTTC.

Points on this clone: One end of the junction varies from germline; a read error may be responsible. This sequence joins TRBV28 and TRBJ1-3; 7 nucleotides align to TRBD1. The CDR3 spans 17 residues. Per germline, CDR1 MDHEN and CDR2 SYDVKM. This chain's CDR3 is CASSLSGQSSSGNTIYF. Written as DNA, the CDR3 is TGTGCCAGCAGCTTATCGGGACAGTCGAGCTCTGGAAACACCATATATTTT. Filled out from reference TRBV28 and TRBJ1-3, the complete variable domain reads DVKVTQSSRYLVKRTGEKVFLECVQDMDHENMFWYRQDPGLGLRLIYFSYDVKMKEKGDIPEGYSVSREKKERFSLILESASTNQTSMYLCASSLSGQSSSGNTIYFGEGSWLTVV.

The chain carries TRBV19 and TRBJ1-1; 7 bases map to TRBD1. The length of the CDR3 is 14 residues. Germline V gene sequence: CDR1 LNHDA, CDR2 SQIVND (reference sequence). Trimming cost V 7 bases and J 3 bases; bases outside gene matches: 8. The CDR3 DNA reads TGTGCCAGTATGGTGACAGGGCGGGACACTGAAGCTTTCTTT. Its protein product is CASMVTGRDTEAFF. Based on the CDR3 plus reference TRBV19 and TRBJ1-1, the full variable domain is DGGITQSPKYLFRKEGQNVTLSCEQNLNHDAMYWYRQDPGQGLRLIYYSQIVNDFQKGDIAEGYSVSREKKESFPLTVTSAQKNPTAFYLCASMVTGRDTEAFFGQGTRLTVV.

This chain uses TRBV18 with TRBJ1-5, with 10 bases fitting TRBD1. The V gene's germline CDR1 is KGHSH and CDR2 LQKENI. This CDR3 has 17 residues. Germline trimming cut 3 bases from V and 3 bases from J; bases unmatched to any gene: 8. The CDR3 region has the DNA TGTGCCAGCTCACCGACAGGGGGCGCATTTGACAATCAGCCCCAGCATTTT. Translation: CASSPTGGAFDNQPQHF.

The chain has TRBV6-5 and TRBJ2-3; 7 bases fit TRBD1. The CDR3 covers 15 residues. V was clipped by 6 bases and J by 2 bases; unmatched bases: 8. Germline CDR1 is MNHEY and CDR2 is SVGAGI. The CDR3 spells CASRSGTVLTDTQYF. Here the CDR3 DNA reads TGTGCCAGCAGGTCCGGGACAGTCCTCACAGATACGCAGTATTTT.

The genes are TRBV4-1 and TRBJ1-4; D not certain. Germline V gives CDR1 MGHRA, CDR2 YSYEKL. The ends were cut back, 3 bases at V and 2 bases at J, with 19 bases in the middle. There are 18 residues in the CDR3. For the CDR3, the DNA is TGCGCCAGCAGCCACACGAGAGGGCAGCTCTCTACTAATGAAAAACTGTTTTTT. Encoded protein: CASSHTRGQLSTNEKLFF.